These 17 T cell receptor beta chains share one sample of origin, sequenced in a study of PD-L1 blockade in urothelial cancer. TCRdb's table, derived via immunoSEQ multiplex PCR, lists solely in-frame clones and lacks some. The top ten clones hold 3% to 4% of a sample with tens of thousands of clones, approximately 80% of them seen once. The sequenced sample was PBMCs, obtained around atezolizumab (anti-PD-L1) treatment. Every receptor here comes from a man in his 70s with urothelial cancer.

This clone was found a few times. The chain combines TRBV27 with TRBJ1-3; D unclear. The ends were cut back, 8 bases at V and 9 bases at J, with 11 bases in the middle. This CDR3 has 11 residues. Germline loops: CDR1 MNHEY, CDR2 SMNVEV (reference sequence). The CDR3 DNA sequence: TGTGCCAGCCATGGCTCGGGCACCATATATTTT. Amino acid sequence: CASHGSGTIYF.

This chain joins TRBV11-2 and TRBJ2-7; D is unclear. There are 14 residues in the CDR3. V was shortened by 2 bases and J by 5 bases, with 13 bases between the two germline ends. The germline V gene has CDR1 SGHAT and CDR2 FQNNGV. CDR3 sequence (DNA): TGTGCCAGCAGCTTAAACGCTATGTCCCACGAGCAGTACTTC. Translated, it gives CASSLNAMSHEQYF.

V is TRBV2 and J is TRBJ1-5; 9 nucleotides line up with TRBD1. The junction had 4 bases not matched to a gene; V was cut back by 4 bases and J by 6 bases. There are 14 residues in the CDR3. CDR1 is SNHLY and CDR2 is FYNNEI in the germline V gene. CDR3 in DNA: TGTGCCAGCAGTGGGAGGGGACAGGGTCAGCCCCAGCATTTT. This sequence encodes CASSGRGQGQPQHF.

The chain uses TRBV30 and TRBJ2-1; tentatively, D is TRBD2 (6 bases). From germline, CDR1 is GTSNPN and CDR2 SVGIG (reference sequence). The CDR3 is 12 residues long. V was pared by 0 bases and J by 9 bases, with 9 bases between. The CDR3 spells CAWSVGGSEQFF. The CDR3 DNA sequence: TGTGCCTGGAGTGTAGGAGGGAGTGAGCAGTTCTTC. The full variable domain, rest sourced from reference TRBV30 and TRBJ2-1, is SQTIHQWPATLVQPVGSPLSLECTVEGTSNPNLYWYRQAAGRGLQLLFYSVGIGQISSEVPQNLSASRPQDRQFILSSKKLLLSDSGFYLCAWSVGGSEQFFGPGTRLTVL.

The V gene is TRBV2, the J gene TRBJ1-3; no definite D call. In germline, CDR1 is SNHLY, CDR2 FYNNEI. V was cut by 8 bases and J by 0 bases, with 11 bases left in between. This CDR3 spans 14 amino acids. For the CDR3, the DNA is TGTGCCAGCGCAGTGCAGGCCTCTGGAAACACCATATATTTT. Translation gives CASAVQASGNTIYF.

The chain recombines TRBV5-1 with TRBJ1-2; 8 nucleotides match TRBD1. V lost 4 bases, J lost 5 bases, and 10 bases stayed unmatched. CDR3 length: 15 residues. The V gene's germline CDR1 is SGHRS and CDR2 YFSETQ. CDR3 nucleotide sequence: TGCGCCAGCAGCGCCGGACAGGGTTTCGATTATGGCTACACCTTC. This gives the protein CASSAGQGFDYGYTF.

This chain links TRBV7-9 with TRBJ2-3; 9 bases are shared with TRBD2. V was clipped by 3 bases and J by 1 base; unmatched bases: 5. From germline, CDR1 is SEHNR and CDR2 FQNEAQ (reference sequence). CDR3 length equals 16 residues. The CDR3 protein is CASSFTGLAGTDTQYF. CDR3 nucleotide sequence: TGTGCCAGCAGCTTTACGGGACTAGCTGGCACAGATACGCAGTATTTT.

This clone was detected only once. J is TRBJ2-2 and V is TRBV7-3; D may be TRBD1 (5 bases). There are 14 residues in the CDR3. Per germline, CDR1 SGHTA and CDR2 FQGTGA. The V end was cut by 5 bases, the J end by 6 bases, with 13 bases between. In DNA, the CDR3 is TGTGCCAGCAGCCCAGGGCCATCTCCCGGGGAGCTGTTTTTT. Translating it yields CASSPGPSPGELFF.

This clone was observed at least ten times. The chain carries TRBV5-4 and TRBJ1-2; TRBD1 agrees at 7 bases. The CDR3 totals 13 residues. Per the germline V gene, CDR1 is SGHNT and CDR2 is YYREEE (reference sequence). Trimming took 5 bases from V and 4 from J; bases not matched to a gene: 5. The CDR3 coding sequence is TGTGCCAGCAGGAACAGGGGTGGCTATGGCTACACCTTC. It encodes CASRNRGGYGYTF.

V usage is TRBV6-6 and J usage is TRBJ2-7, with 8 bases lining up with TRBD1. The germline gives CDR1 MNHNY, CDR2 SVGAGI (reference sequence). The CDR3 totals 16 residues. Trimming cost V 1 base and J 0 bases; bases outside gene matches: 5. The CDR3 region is CASSYYGQGDSYEQYF. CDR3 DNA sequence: TGTGCCAGCAGTTACTATGGACAGGGCGACTCCTACGAGCAGTACTTC.

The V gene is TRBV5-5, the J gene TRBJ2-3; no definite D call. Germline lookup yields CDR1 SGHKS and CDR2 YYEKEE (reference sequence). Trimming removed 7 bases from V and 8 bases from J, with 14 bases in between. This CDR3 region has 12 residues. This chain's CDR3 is CASFLGEVTQYF. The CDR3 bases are TGTGCCAGCTTTCTGGGTGAGGTTACGCAGTATTTT.

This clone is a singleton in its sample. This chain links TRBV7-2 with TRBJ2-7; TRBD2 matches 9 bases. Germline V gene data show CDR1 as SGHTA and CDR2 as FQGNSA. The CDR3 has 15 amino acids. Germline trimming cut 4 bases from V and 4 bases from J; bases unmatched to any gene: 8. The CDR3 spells CASSSDSGRNYEQYF. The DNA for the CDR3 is TGTGCCAGCAGCTCAGATAGCGGGAGAAATTACGAGCAGTACTTC.

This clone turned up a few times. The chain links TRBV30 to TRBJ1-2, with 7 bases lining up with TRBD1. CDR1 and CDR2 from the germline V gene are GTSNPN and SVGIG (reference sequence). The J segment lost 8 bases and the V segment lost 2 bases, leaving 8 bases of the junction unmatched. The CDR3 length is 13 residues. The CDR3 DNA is TGTGCCTGGAGTATACAGGGGTCGGGGGGCTACACCTTC. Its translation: CAWSIQGSGGYTF.

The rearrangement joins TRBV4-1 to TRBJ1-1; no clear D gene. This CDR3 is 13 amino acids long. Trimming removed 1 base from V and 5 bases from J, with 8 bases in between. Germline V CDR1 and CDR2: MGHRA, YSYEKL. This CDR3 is CASSQVEATEAFF. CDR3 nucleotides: TGCGCCAGCAGCCAAGTAGAAGCGACTGAAGCTTTCTTT.

CDR3 sequence (DNA): TGCGCCAGCAGCCAAGACGGGACAGGCTTCTTTGGCTACACCTTC. It is translated as CASSQDGTGFFGYTF. The gene calls are TRBV4-3 and TRBJ1-2, with 8 bases that match TRBD1. CDR3 size: 15 residues. Germline assignment: CDR1 LGHNA and CDR2 YSLEER. V shed 0 bases and J 7 bases; nucleotides not matched to a gene: 7.

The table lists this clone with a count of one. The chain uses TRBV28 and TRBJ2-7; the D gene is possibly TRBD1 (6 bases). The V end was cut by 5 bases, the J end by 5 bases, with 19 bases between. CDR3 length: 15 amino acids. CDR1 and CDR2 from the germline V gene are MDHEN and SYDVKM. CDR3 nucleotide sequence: TGTGCCAGCAGTCCTCTAGGGCAGGGGCCGGACGAGCAGTACTTC. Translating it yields CASSPLGQGPDEQYF.

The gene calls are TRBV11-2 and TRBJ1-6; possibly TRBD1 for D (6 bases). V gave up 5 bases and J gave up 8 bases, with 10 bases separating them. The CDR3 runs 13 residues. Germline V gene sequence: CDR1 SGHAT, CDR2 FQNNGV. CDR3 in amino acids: CASSGAGDSPLHF. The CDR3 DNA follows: TGTGCCAGCAGCGGGGCAGGGGATTCACCCCTCCACTTT.